This entry describes one T cell receptor (beta chain). As yet, its antigen is unknown. Libraries were prepared by immunoSEQ multiplex PCR; TCRdb keeps only in-frame clonotypes and omits some of them. Here the sample spans about 74,000 clones, approximately 84% being singletons. Looked up from germline, CDR1 is SGHVS and CDR2 is FNYEAQ. J was trimmed by 0 bases and V by 2 bases; bases with no gene match: 2. This CDR3 contains 15 residues. The data are from a study of OX40 agonist ivuxolimab in advanced cancers. The wider study: At doses from 0.01 to 10 mg/kg, patients were given intravenous ivuxolimab every 2 weeks. The mean age was roughly 60 years, ranging from about 20 to 85, with about four fifths of participants male.

Overall study findings and caveats: Expanded peripheral T cells had an undetermined antigen specificity. The mean number of expanded clones was higher in CD8+ T cells than in CD4+.

The sequencing used CD4+ or CD8+ T cells sorted from blood, collected in a trial of the OX40 agonist ivuxolimab. This sequence joins TRBV7-6 and TRBJ1-2; TRBD1 matches at 8 bases. The TCR sequence derives from an adult with an advanced solid tumor such as melanoma, head and neck, liver or kidney cancer. CDR3 bases: TGTGCCAGCAGCTTACAACAGGGGGCTAACTATGGCTACACCTTC. It translates to CASSLQQGANYGYTF.